The clone carrying this T cell receptor beta chain showed up just a few times. Total RNA, at least 6 micrograms per sample, was extracted from PBMCs. This CDR3 is built from 15 residues. Germline trimming cut 1 base from V and 8 bases from J; bases unmatched to any gene: 4. CDR1 is ENHRY, CDR2 SYGVKD, per germline. The sample originates from a study of blood T cells in healthy people across ages. Through a sample-barcoded 5' primer and a J-beta primer mix, a second PCR was run for about 6 to 11 cycles. One entry per CDR3 protein results from TCRdb running MiXCR on the 5' RACE reads. This table holds 600,000 or so distinct CDR3 sequences, under 55% found once.

This clonotype was sampled from an elderly man in good health. The material sequenced was blood. This rearrangement joins TRBV10-3 to TRBJ2-1, with TRBD2 matching 11 bases. CDR3 loop: CAISELAGGDHEQFF. The CDR3 nucleotides are TGTGCCATCAGTGAGTTAGCGGGAGGGGACCATGAGCAGTTCTTC.